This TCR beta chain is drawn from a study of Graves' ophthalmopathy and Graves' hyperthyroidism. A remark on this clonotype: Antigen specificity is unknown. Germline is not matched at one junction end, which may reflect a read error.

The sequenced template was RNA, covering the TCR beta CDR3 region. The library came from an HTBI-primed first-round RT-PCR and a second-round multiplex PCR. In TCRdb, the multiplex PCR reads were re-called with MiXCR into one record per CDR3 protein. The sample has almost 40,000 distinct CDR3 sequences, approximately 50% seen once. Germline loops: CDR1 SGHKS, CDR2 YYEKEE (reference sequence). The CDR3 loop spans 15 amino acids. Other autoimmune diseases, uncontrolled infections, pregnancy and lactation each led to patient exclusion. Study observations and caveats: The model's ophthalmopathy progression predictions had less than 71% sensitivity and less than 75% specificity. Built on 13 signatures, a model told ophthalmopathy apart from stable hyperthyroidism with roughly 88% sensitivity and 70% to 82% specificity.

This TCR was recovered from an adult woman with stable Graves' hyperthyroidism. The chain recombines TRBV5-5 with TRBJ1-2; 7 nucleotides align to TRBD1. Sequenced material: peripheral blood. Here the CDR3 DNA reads TGTGCCGGCAGCTTCGACCCGGGACAGACCTTGGGGTACACCTTC. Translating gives CAGSFDPGQTLGYTF.